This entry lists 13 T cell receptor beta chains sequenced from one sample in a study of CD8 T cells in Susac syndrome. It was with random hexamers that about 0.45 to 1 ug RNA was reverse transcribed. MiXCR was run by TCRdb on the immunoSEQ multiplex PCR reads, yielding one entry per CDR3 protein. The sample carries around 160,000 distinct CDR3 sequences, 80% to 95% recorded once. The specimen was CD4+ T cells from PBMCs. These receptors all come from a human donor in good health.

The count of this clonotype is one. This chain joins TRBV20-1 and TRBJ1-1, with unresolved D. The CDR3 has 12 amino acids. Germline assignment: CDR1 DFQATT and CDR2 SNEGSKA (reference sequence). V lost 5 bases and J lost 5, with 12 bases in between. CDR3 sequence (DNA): TGCAGTGCTGGAGGAGGGAGAACTGAAGCTTTCTTT. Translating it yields CSAGGGRTEAFF.

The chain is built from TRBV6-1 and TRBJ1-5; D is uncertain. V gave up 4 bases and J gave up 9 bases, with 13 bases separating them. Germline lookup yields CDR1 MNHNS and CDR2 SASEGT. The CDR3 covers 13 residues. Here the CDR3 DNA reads TGTGCCAGCAGTGGTGAAGGCACGAGGCCCCAGCATTTT. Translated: CASSGEGTRPQHF.

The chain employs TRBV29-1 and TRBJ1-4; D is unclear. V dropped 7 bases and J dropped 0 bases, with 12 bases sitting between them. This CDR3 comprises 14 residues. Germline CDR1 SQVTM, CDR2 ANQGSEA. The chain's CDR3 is CSAGPGATNEKLFF. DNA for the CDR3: TGCAGCGCCGGACCGGGAGCAACTAATGAAAAACTGTTTTTT.

CDR3 nucleotides: TGTGCCAGCAGTTTATCTAGTCCGGATACGCAGTATTTT. Amino acid sequence: CASSLSSPDTQYF. This chain uses TRBV27 with TRBJ2-3, with D unclear. The V gene lost 0 bases and the J gene lost 6 bases, with 7 bases spanning the gap. The V gene's germline CDR1 is MNHEY and CDR2 SMNVEV (reference sequence). The CDR3 has 13 residues.

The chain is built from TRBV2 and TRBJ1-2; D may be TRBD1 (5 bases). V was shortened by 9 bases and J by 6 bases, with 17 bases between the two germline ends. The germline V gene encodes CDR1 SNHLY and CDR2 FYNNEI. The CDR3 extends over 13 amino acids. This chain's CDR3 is CARRGQGRDGYTF. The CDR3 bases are TGTGCCAGGAGGGGTCAGGGACGGGATGGCTACACCTTC.

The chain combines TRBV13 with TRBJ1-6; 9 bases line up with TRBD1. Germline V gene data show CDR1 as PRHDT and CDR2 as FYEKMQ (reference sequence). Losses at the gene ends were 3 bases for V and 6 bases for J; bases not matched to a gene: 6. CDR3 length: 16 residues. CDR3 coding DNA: TGTGCCAGCAGCTTGGGACAGGGTATGGGTAATTCACCCCTCCACTTT. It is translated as CASSLGQGMGNSPLHF. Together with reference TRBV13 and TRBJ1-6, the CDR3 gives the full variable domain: AAGVIQSPRHLIKEKRETATLKCYPIPRHDTVYWYQQGPGQDPQFLISFYEKMQSDKGSIPDRFSAQQFSDYHSELNMSSLELGDSALYFCASSLGQGMGNSPLHFGNGTRLTVT.

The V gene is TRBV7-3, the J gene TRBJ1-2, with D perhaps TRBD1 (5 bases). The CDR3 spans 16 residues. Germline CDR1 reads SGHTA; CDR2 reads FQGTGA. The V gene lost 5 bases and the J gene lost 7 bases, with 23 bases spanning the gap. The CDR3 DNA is TGTGCCAGCAGCCCCACCCGGTCTACGGGGCCGTCTGGCTACACCTTC. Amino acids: CASSPTRSTGPSGYTF.

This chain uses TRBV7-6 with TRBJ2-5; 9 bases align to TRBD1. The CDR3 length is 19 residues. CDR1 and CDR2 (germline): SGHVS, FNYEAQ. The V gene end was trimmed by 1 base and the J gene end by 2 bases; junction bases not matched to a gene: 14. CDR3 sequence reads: CASSLGRSGTGRFQETQYF. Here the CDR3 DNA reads TGTGCCAGCAGCTTAGGAAGGTCCGGGACAGGGCGTTTTCAAGAGACCCAGTACTTC. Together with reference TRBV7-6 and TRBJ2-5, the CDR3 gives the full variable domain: GAGVSQSPRYKVTKRGQDVALRCDPISGHVSLYWYRQALGQGPEFLTYFNYEAQQDKSGLPNDRFSAERPEGSISTLTIQRTEQRDSAMYRCASSLGRSGTGRFQETQYFGPGTRLLVL.

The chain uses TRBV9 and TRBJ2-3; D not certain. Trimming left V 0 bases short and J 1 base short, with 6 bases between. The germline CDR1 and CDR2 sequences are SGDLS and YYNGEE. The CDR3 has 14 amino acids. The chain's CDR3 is CASSVDPGTDTQYF. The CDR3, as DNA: TGTGCCAGCAGCGTAGACCCCGGCACAGATACGCAGTATTTT.

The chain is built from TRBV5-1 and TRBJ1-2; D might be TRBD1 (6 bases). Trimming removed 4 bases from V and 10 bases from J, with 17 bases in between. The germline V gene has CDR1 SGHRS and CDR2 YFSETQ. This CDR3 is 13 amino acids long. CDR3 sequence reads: CASSLEAGVDYTF. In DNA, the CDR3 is TGCGCCAGCAGCCTGGAGGCAGGGGTTGACTACACCTTC.

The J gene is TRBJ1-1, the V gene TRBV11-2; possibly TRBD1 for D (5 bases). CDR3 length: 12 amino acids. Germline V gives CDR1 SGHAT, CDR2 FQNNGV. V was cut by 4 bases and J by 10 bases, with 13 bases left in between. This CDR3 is CASSSPGPSAFF. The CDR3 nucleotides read TGTGCCAGCAGCTCGCCGGGACCTTCAGCTTTCTTT.

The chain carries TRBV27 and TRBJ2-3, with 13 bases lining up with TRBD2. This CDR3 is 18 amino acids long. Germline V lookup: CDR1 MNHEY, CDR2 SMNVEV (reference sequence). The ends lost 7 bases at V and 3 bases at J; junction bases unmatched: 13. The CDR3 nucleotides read TGTGCCAGCACCATAAGGACTAGCGGGGGTTTTAAGACAGATACGCAGTATTTT. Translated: CASTIRTSGGFKTDTQYF.

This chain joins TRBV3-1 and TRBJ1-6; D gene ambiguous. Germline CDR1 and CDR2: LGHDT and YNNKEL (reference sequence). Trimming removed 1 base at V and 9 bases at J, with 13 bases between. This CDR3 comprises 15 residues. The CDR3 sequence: CASSQGQVSGSPLHF. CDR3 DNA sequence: TGTGCCAGCAGCCAAGGCCAGGTCTCGGGTTCACCCCTCCACTTT.